Below, 15 T cell receptor beta chains from the same sample are listed, as sequenced in a study of blood T cell repertoires in COVID-19. Profiled with immunoSEQ multiplex PCR; TCRdb holds only in-frame clones, not every one. The table includes tens of thousands of clones, 70% to 90% detected once. The sequencing sample was made of peripheral blood. The receptors were gathered from a woman aged 55-75 years with acute or convalescent COVID-19.

The rearrangement links TRBV4-3 to TRBJ1-2, with 9 bases matching TRBD1. This CDR3 region has 18 residues. CDR1 LGHNA and CDR2 YSLEER come from the germline V gene. With 0 bases clipped from V and 4 bases from J, the junction kept 12 bases outside the gene matches. This chain's CDR3 is CASSQDTPRPDRGYGYTF. In nucleotides, the CDR3 is TGCGCCAGCAGCCAAGATACCCCAAGGCCGGACAGGGGCTATGGCTACACCTTC.

In its sample, this clone was seen a few times. J is TRBJ1-2 and V is TRBV3-1 (or the pseudogene TRBV3-2), with no clear D. Trimming took 1 base from V and 4 from J, leaving 10 bases between them. This CDR3 contains 14 residues. CDR1 and CDR2 (germline): LGHDT, YNNKEL (reference sequence). In nucleotides, the CDR3 is TGTGCCAGCAGCCAAGGGGAGGGTGCCTATGGCTACACCTTC. Protein product: CASSQGEGAYGYTF.

The gene calls are TRBV19 and TRBJ1-1; 7 nucleotides line up with TRBD1. V lost 7 bases, J lost 1 base, and 3 bases stayed unmatched. Germline V gene lookup returns CDR1 LNHDA and CDR2 SQIVND (reference sequence). The CDR3 length is 13 residues. The CDR3 protein is CASIDRENTEAFF. In nucleotides, the CDR3 is TGTGCCAGTATTGACAGGGAGAACACTGAAGCTTTCTTT.

This chain uses TRBV6-6 with TRBJ2-5; D unclear. The CDR3 is 13 residues long. Germline CDR1 is MNHNY and CDR2 is SVGAGI (reference sequence). V was shortened by 2 bases and J by 4 bases, with 8 bases between the two germline ends. CDR3: CASSYGQPETQYF. As DNA, the CDR3 is TGTGCCAGCAGTTACGGGCAGCCAGAGACCCAGTACTTC.

The chain couples TRBV7-8 to TRBJ2-1; a weak D match, TRBD2 (6 bases). The germline V gene has CDR1 SGHVS and CDR2 FQNEAQ. CDR3 length: 14 amino acids. V lost 2 bases, J lost 8 bases, and 13 bases lay in between. CDR3 protein: CASSLSSWGDEQFF. CDR3 bases: TGTGCCAGCAGCTTAAGTTCCTGGGGGGATGAGCAGTTCTTC. The full variable domain, with the rest looked up from reference TRBV7-8 and TRBJ2-1, is GAGVSQSPRYKVAKRGQDVALRCDPISGHVSLFWYQQALGQGPEFLTYFQNEAQLDKSGLPSDRFFAERPEGSVSTLKIQRTQQEDSAVYLCASSLSSWGDEQFFGPGTRLTVL.

The chain links TRBV7-6 to TRBJ2-5; D gene uncertain. Germline V gives CDR1 SGHVS, CDR2 FNYEAQ. V shed 5 bases and J shed 1 base, with 11 bases lying between them. The CDR3 is 14 amino acids. In DNA form, the CDR3 reads TGTGCCAGCAGCCCCAAACATATCCAAGAGACCCAGTACTTC. The encoded protein is CASSPKHIQETQYF.

The chain couples TRBV2 to TRBJ1-1, with 7 bases matching TRBD1. The junction had 6 bases not matched to a gene; V was cut back by 7 bases and J by 1 base. The CDR3 length is 14 residues. Germline V gene data show CDR1 as SNHLY and CDR2 as FYNNEI. As DNA, the CDR3 is TGTGCCAGCAAGGGGGCGACAGGGAACACTGAAGCTTTCTTT. This gives the protein CASKGATGNTEAFF.

A few counts support this clone. The rearrangement links TRBV4-3 to TRBJ1-2; 11 bases map to TRBD1. J gave up 4 bases and V 3 bases, and 4 bases lay outside the gene matches. Germline CDR1 is LGHNA and CDR2 is YSLEER. This CDR3 comprises 15 residues. The CDR3 nucleotides are TGCGCCAGCAGCCACCCGGACAGGGGGCCCTATGGCTACACCTTC. Amino acids: CASSHPDRGPYGYTF.

The gene calls are TRBV7-8 and TRBJ2-6; D call uncertain. Trimming stripped 2 bases from V and 4 bases from J, with 12 bases between. The CDR3 is 16 amino acids. The germline V gene has CDR1 SGHVS and CDR2 FQNEAQ. The chain's CDR3 is CASSLSPIVGANVLTF. CDR3 coding DNA: TGTGCCAGCAGCTTATCTCCAATAGTCGGGGCCAACGTCCTGACTTTC.

This clone was picked up a small number of times. The chain uses TRBV18 and TRBJ2-1, with 9 bases fitting TRBD2. The CDR3 length is 13 residues. Germline values: CDR1 KGHSH, CDR2 LQKENI. J was trimmed by 6 bases and V by 3 bases; bases with no gene match: 0. CDR3 sequence reads: CASSPTSGNEQFF. For the CDR3, the DNA is TGTGCCAGCTCACCGACTAGCGGCAATGAGCAGTTCTTC.

The rearrangement joins TRBV5-1 to TRBJ1-5; 8 bases fit TRBD1. Per the germline V gene, CDR1 is SGHRS and CDR2 is YFSETQ. CDR3 length: 14 residues. V trimming: 4 bases; J trimming: 5 bases; junction bases outside the gene matches: 5. CDR3 amino acids: CASSLTTGDQPQHF. The CDR3 bases are TGCGCCAGCAGCCTAACGACAGGGGATCAGCCCCAGCATTTT.

The CDR3 protein is CASSRDSSTNYGYTF. DNA for the CDR3: TGTGCCAGCAGCCGGGACAGCTCCACAAACTATGGCTACACCTTC. This chain uses TRBV5-4 with TRBJ1-2; TRBD1 aligns across 7 bases. This CDR3 contains 15 residues. The J segment lost 2 bases and the V segment lost 4 bases, leaving 8 bases of the junction unmatched. CDR1 and CDR2 from the germline V gene are SGHNT and YYREEE (reference sequence).

The genes are TRBV7-8 and TRBJ1-2; 9 bases match TRBD1. In germline, CDR1 is SGHVS, CDR2 FQNEAQ. Trimming took 3 bases from V and 8 from J; bases not matched to a gene: 10. The CDR3 extends over 15 amino acids. The CDR3 loop reads CASSLGQGFSEGYTF. In DNA, the CDR3 is TGTGCCAGCAGCTTGGGACAGGGTTTTTCGGAGGGCTACACCTTC.

The V gene is TRBV5-4, the J gene TRBJ2-1; tentative D call: TRBD2 (6 bases). This CDR3 is built from 12 residues. CDR1 SGHNT and CDR2 YYREEE come from the germline V gene (reference sequence). The V gene lost 3 bases and the J gene lost 5 bases, with 6 bases spanning the gap. The CDR3 reads CASSWTNNEQFF. For the CDR3, the DNA is TGTGCCAGCAGCTGGACTAACAATGAGCAGTTCTTC.

V gene TRBV18 combines with J gene TRBJ1-1; D unclear. This CDR3 has 15 residues. Germline CDR1 reads KGHSH; CDR2 reads LQKENI. V was clipped by 2 bases and J by 6 bases, with 16 bases between them. CDR3 nucleotide sequence: TGTGCCAGCTCACCATTGGGCACGGCCTTCCCTGAAGCTTTCTTT. Translating gives CASSPLGTAFPEAFF.